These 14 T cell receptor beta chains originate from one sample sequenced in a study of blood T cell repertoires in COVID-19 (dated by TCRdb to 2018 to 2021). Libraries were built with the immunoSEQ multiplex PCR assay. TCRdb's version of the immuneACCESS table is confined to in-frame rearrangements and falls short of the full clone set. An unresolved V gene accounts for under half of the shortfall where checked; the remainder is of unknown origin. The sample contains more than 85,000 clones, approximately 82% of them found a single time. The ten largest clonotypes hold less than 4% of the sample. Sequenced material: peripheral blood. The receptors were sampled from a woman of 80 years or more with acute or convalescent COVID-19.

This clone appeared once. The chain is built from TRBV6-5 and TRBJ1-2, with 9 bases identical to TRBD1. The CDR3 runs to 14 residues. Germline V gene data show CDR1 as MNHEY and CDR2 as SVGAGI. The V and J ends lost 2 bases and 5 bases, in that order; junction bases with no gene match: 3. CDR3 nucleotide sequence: TGTGCCAGCAGTTACACCGACAGGGGGTATGGCTACACCTTC. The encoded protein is CASSYTDRGYGYTF.

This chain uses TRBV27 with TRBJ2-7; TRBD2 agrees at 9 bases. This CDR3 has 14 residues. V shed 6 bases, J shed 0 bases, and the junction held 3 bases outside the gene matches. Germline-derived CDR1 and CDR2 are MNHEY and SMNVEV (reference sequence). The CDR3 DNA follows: TGTGCCAGCAGGGGGACTAGCCTCTCCTACGAGCAGTACTTC. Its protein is CASRGTSLSYEQYF.

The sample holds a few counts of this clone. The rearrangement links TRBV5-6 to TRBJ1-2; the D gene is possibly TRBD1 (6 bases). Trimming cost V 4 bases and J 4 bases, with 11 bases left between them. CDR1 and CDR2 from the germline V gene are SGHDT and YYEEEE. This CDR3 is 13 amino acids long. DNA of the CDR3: TGTGCCAGCAGCACAGGGACCGCCTATGGCTACACCTTC. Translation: CASSTGTAYGYTF.

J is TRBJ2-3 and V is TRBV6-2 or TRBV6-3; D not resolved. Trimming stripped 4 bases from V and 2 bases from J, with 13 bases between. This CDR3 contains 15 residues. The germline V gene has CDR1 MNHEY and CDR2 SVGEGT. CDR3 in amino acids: CASSSPTSATDTQYF. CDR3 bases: TGTGCCAGCAGTTCCCCGACATCAGCCACAGATACGCAGTATTTT.

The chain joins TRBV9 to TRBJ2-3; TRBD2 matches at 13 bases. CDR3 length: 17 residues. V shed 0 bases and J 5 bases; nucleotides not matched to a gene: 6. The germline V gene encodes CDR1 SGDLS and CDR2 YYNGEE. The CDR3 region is CASSVAPRTSGGDTQYF. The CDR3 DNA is TGTGCCAGCAGCGTAGCTCCCCGGACTAGCGGGGGAGATACGCAGTATTTT.

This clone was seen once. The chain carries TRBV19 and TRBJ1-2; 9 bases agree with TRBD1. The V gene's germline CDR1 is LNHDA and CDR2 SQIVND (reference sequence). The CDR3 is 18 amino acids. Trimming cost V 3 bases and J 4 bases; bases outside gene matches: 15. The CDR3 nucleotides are TGTGCCAGTAGTATCGGATCTGGACAGGGGCCCTCTGGCTATGGCTACACCTTC. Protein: CASSIGSGQGPSGYGYTF. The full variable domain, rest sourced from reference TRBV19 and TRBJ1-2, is DGGITQSPKYLFRKEGQNVTLSCEQNLNHDAMYWYRQDPGQGLRLIYYSQIVNDFQKGDIAEGYSVSREKKESFPLTVTSAQKNPTAFYLCASSIGSGQGPSGYGYTFGSGTRLTVV.

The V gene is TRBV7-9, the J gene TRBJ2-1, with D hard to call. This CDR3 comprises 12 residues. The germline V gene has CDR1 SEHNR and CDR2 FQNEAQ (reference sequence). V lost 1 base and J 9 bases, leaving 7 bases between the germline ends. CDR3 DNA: TGTGCCAGCAGCTTAGGAGTTTTTGAGCAGTTCTTC. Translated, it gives CASSLGVFEQFF.

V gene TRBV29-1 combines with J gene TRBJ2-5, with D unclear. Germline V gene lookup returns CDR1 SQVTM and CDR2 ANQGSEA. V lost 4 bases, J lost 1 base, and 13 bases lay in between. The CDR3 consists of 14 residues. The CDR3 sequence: CSVVWARAQETQYF. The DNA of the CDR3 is TGCAGCGTTGTATGGGCTCGAGCCCAAGAGACCCAGTACTTC.

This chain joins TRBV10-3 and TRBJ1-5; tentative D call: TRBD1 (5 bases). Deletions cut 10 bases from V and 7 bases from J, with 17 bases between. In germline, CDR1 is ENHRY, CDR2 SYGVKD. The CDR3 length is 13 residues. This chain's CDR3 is CATTGDSGQPQHF. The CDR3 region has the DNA TGTGCCACCACAGGAGACTCCGGACAGCCCCAGCATTTT.

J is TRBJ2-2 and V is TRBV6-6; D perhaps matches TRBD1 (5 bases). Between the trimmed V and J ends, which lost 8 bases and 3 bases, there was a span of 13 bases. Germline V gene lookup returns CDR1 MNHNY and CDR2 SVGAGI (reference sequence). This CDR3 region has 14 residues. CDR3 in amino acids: CASGRHRYTGELFF. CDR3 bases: TGTGCCAGCGGTAGGCACAGGTACACCGGGGAGCTGTTTTTT.

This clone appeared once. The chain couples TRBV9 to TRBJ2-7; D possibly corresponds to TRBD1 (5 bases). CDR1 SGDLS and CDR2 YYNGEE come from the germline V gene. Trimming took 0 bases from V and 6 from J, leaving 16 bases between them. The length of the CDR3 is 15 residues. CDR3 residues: CASSVGGSTLSEQYF. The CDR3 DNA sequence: TGTGCCAGCAGCGTAGGGGGCTCAACCCTCTCCGAGCAGTACTTC.

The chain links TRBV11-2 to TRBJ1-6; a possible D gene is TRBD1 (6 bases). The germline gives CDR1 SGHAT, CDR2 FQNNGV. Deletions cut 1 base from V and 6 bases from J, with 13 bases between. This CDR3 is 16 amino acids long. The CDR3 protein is CASSLVTGRVNSPLHF. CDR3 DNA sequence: TGTGCCAGCAGCTTAGTTACAGGGAGGGTTAATTCACCCCTCCACTTT.

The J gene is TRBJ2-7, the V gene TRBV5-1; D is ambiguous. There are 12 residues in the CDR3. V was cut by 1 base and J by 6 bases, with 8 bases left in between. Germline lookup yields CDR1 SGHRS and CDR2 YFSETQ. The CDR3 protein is CASSLTPGEQYF. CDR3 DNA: TGCGCCAGCAGCTTGACACCGGGCGAGCAGTACTTC.

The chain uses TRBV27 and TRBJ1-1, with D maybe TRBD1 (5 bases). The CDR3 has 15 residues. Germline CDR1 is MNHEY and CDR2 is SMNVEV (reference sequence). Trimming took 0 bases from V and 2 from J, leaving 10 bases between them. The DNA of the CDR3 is TGTGCCAGCAGTTTATCGTTGACAGTTAACACTGAAGCTTTCTTT. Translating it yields CASSLSLTVNTEAFF.